One sample yielded the 6 T cell receptor beta chains listed below, sequenced in a study of T cell responses to AZD1222 COVID-19 vaccine. Sequencing used immunoSEQ multiplex PCR; TCRdb keeps in-frame clones, though not all of them. The sample consists of under 200,000 clones, around 94% of them appearing once. The sequences come from peripheral blood, collected 28 days after the second dose of the MenACWY control vaccine. These receptors were taken from an adult who received the MenACWY meningococcal vaccine as a control.

The genes are TRBV6-5 and TRBJ1-1, with a weak D call TRBD1 (6 bases). V dropped 7 bases and J dropped 4 bases, with 19 bases sitting between them. In germline, CDR1 is MNHEY, CDR2 SVGAGI. This CDR3 has 15 amino acids. The CDR3 coding sequence is TGTGCCAGCACTAGGGGGGGGCAGGTGGCCACTGAAGCTTTCTTT. Its translation is CASTRGGQVATEAFF.

This chain links TRBV7-9 with TRBJ1-1; 7 positions match TRBD1. Germline assignment: CDR1 SEHNR and CDR2 FQNEAQ (reference sequence). This CDR3 comprises 13 residues. V dropped 7 bases and J dropped 5; count of bases not matched to a gene: 7. DNA of the CDR3: TGTGCCAGCATTGCACAGGGGAGGACTGAAGCTTTCTTT. This sequence encodes CASIAQGRTEAFF. Full variable domain (rest looked up from reference TRBV7-9 and TRBJ1-1): DTGVSQNPRHKITKRGQNVTFRCDPISEHNRLYWYRQTLGQGPEFLTYFQNEAQLEKSRLLSDRFSAERPKGSFSTLEIQRTEQGDSAMYLCASIAQGRTEAFFGQGTRLTVV.

This chain joins TRBV4-2 and TRBJ2-1, with D perhaps TRBD2 (5 bases). Trimming left V 1 base short and J 0 bases short, with 10 bases between. The CDR3 contains 16 residues. Germline V gene sequence: CDR1 LGHNA, CDR2 YNFKEQ. This CDR3 reads CASSQVHGNSYNEQFF. The CDR3 nucleotides are TGTGCCAGCAGCCAAGTCCACGGGAACTCCTACAATGAGCAGTTCTTC.

The chain is built from TRBV19 and TRBJ1-1; weak D call: TRBD1 (6 bases). The CDR3 runs to 14 residues. The V and J ends lost 3 bases and 1 base respectively, with 9 bases between them. Germline V lookup: CDR1 LNHDA, CDR2 SQIVND (reference sequence). CDR3 DNA: TGTGCCAGTAGTATTCAACAGGGGAACACTGAAGCTTTCTTT. This translates into CASSIQQGNTEAFF.

As concerns this clone: The sample carries other DNA sequences with the same CDR3. The gene calls are TRBV5-6 and TRBJ1-6; 12 positions agree with TRBD1. Germline lookup yields CDR1 SGHDT and CDR2 YYEEEE. The CDR3 has 15 residues. Germline trimming cut 4 bases from V and 10 bases from J; bases unmatched to any gene: 6. CDR3 in DNA: TGTGCCAGCAGCCTAGGGACAGGGGGCCGCTCACCCCTCCACTTT. It is translated as CASSLGTGGRSPLHF. The full variable domain, rest sourced from reference TRBV5-6 and TRBJ1-6, is DAGVTQSPTHLIKTRGQQVTLRCSPKSGHDTVSWYQQALGQGPQFIFQYYEEEERQRGNFPDRFSGHQFPNYSSELNVNALLLGDSALYLCASSLGTGGRSPLHFGNGTRLTVT.

The rearrangement joins TRBV7-9 to TRBJ1-2, with unresolved D. The germline V gene encodes CDR1 SEHNR and CDR2 FQNEAQ (reference sequence). The germline V and J ends were trimmed by 0 bases and 0 bases, with 11 bases remaining between them. The CDR3 totals 16 residues. The CDR3 DNA reads as TGTGCCAGCAGCTTAGCGCTCCAGGTTTCTAACTATGGCTACACCTTC. Amino acid sequence: CASSLALQVSNYGYTF.